The 21 T cell receptor beta chains reported below all come from one sample, sequenced in a study of T cell responses to AZD1222 COVID-19 vaccine. The data were produced by immunoSEQ multiplex PCR, yet TCRdb's version contains in-frame clones alone and is incomplete. The sample lists under 200,000 clones; 90% to 95% were seen once. This sample comprised peripheral blood, obtained on day 0 of MenACWY control vaccination. Source of these receptors: an adult in good health.

The rearrangement links TRBV29-1 to TRBJ1-3; D call uncertain. The CDR3 runs 13 residues. Trimming cost V 5 bases and J 4 bases, with 12 bases left between them. Germline CDR1 and CDR2: SQVTM and ANQGSEA. CDR3 amino acids: CSVREDGGNTIYF. In DNA form, the CDR3 reads TGCAGCGTTCGAGAGGACGGAGGAAACACCATATATTTT.

The V gene is TRBV28, the J gene TRBJ1-1, with 8 bases that match TRBD1. CDR1 MDHEN and CDR2 SYDVKM come from the germline V gene. CDR3 size: 14 residues. Losses at the gene ends were 5 bases for V and 4 bases for J; bases not matched to a gene: 6. CDR3 nucleotide sequence: TGTGCCAGCAGTGCGACAGGGGTGGCCACTGAAGCTTTCTTT. Protein sequence: CASSATGVATEAFF.

The rearrangement links TRBV9 to TRBJ1-2; no clear D. Trimming removed 0 bases at V and 4 bases at J, with 13 bases between. CDR3 length equals 15 residues. Germline V gene data show CDR1 as SGDLS and CDR2 as YYNGEE. CDR3 in amino acids: CASSVDVTARYGYTF. The CDR3 bases are TGTGCCAGCAGCGTAGATGTCACGGCCCGCTATGGCTACACCTTC. Together with reference TRBV9 and TRBJ1-2, the CDR3 gives the full variable domain: DSGVTQTPKHLITATGQRVTLRCSPRSGDLSVYWYQQSLDQGLQFLIQYYNGEERAKGNILERFSAQQFPDLHSELNLSSLELGDSALYFCASSVDVTARYGYTFGSGTRLTVV.

V usage is TRBV5-1 and J usage is TRBJ1-2; tentatively, D is TRBD1 (5 bases). Germline V lookup: CDR1 SGHRS, CDR2 YFSETQ. V lost 0 bases and J lost 5, with 8 bases in between. The CDR3 length is 13 residues. CDR3 nucleotide sequence: TGCGCCAGCAGCTTGGATCAGGGTTATGGCTACACCTTC. Residues: CASSLDQGYGYTF.

The chain couples TRBV11-2 to TRBJ1-3; D call uncertain. The V and J ends lost 1 base and 2 bases respectively, with 6 bases between them. The CDR3 totals 14 residues. Germline lookup yields CDR1 SGHAT and CDR2 FQNNGV. The CDR3 bases are TGTGCCAGCAGCTTAGGGTTTGCTGGAAACACCATATATTTT. Translation gives CASSLGFAGNTIYF.

The rearrangement links TRBV6-2 or TRBV6-3 to TRBJ1-5, with D hard to call. Germline-derived CDR1 and CDR2 are MNHEY and SVGEGT. The CDR3 totals 15 residues. Trimming left V 6 bases short and J 1 base short, with 13 bases between. CDR3 residues: CASSPLGGSNQPQHF. Here the CDR3 DNA reads TGTGCCAGCAGCCCCTTAGGTGGAAGCAATCAGCCCCAGCATTTT.

The chain employs TRBV5-6 and TRBJ1-6; D is perhaps TRBD1 (5 bases). CDR3 length: 17 amino acids. Trimming stripped 3 bases from V and 0 bases from J, with 13 bases between. The germline V gene encodes CDR1 SGHDT and CDR2 YYEEEE. The CDR3 sequence is CASSSGTSGSYNSPLHF. The CDR3 region has the DNA TGTGCCAGCAGCTCCGGGACCTCCGGCTCCTATAATTCACCCCTCCACTTT.

The chain links TRBV5-1 to TRBJ2-3; tentative D call: TRBD2 (6 bases). V lost 2 bases and J lost 4, with 11 bases in between. Germline V gene sequence: CDR1 SGHRS, CDR2 YFSETQ. The length of the CDR3 is 14 residues. The CDR3 here is CASSLGGNADTQYF. In DNA, the CDR3 is TGCGCCAGCAGCTTAGGCGGGAACGCAGATACGCAGTATTTT.

V is TRBV7-8 and J is TRBJ2-5; tentatively, D is TRBD2 (5 bases). The CDR3 runs to 14 residues. Trimming stripped 1 base from V and 7 bases from J, with 13 bases between. In germline, CDR1 is SGHVS, CDR2 FQNEAQ. The CDR3 protein is CASSLDRARGTQYF. CDR3 nucleotides: TGTGCCAGCAGCTTAGATCGCGCCCGGGGGACCCAGTACTTC.

The chain employs TRBV10-1 and TRBJ2-7; 9 bases agree with TRBD2. Trimming at V came to 5 bases and at J to 5 bases, leaving 7 bases not matched to a gene. The CDR3 consists of 14 residues. Germline CDR1 is WNHNN and CDR2 is SYGVQD (reference sequence). In DNA form, the CDR3 reads TGCGCCAGCAGTAATAGCGGGAGCCGACACGAGCAGTACTTC. Its translation is CASSNSGSRHEQYF.

This chain connects TRBV18 to TRBJ2-7; no clear D. CDR1 and CDR2 (germline): KGHSH, LQKENI. The V end lost 2 bases, the J end lost 0 bases, and 11 bases lay between the germline ends. The CDR3 spans 15 residues. The CDR3 protein is CASSPSAPSSYEQYF. DNA for the CDR3: TGTGCCAGCTCACCATCGGCCCCCAGCTCCTACGAGCAGTACTTC.

This chain links TRBV28 with TRBJ2-7, with D tentatively TRBD1 (6 bases). This CDR3 is 15 amino acids long. Trimming removed 4 bases from V and 0 bases from J, with 13 bases in between. The germline CDR1 and CDR2 sequences are MDHEN and SYDVKM. The CDR3 bases are TGTGCCAGCAGTTCCCAACCGGACAGCTCCTACGAGCAGTACTTC. Amino acid sequence: CASSSQPDSSYEQYF.

The count of this clone is one. This chain joins TRBV18 and TRBJ1-1, with D unresolved. Trimming shortened V by 0 bases and J by 7 bases, and 9 bases separated the two germline ends. CDR3 length: 13 residues. CDR1 KGHSH and CDR2 LQKENI come from the germline V gene. CDR3 loop: CASSPPLGFEAFF. The DNA of the CDR3 is TGTGCCAGCTCACCACCGCTGGGATTTGAAGCTTTCTTT.

There are a few counts of this clone. V and J are TRBV4-3 and TRBJ2-5; possibly TRBD2 for D (5 bases). Trimming shortened V by 0 bases and J by 4 bases, and 12 bases separated the two germline ends. The CDR3 sequence is 15 residues long. Germline assignment: CDR1 LGHNA and CDR2 YSLEER. This CDR3 reads CASSQEGQAGETQYF. CDR3 nucleotides: TGCGCCAGCAGCCAAGAAGGCCAGGCGGGAGAGACCCAGTACTTC.

CDR3 sequence: CAWSGAQETQYF. Here the CDR3 DNA reads TGTGCCTGGAGCGGGGCTCAAGAGACCCAGTACTTC. The V call is TRBV30, the J call TRBJ2-5; the D gene could be TRBD1 or TRBD2 (5 bases each). The length of the CDR3 is 12 residues. CDR1 is GTSNPN, CDR2 SVGIG, per germline (reference sequence). Trimming stripped 3 bases from V and 2 bases from J, with 7 bases between.

This rearrangement joins TRBV20-1 to TRBJ2-1; 10 bases match TRBD2. The V gene's germline CDR1 is DFQATT and CDR2 SNEGSKA (reference sequence). The CDR3 runs to 16 residues. V gave up 3 bases and J gave up 1 base; unmatched junction bases: 6. The CDR3 coding sequence is TGCAGTGCTAGTAAGCTAGCGGGAGCGTCCTACAATGAGCAGTTCTTC. It codes for CSASKLAGASYNEQFF.

The chain recombines TRBV11-2 with TRBJ2-7; weak D call: TRBD1 (5 bases). There are 14 residues in the CDR3. Trimming shortened V by 3 bases and J by 1 base, and 10 bases separated the two germline ends. Germline CDR1 is SGHAT and CDR2 is FQNNGV. The CDR3 loop is CASSFGRVSYEQYF. CDR3 sequence (DNA): TGTGCCAGCAGCTTTGGCAGGGTATCCTACGAGCAGTACTTC.

V usage is TRBV19 and J usage is TRBJ2-3; the match to TRBD2 covers 11 bases. The V gene end was trimmed by 1 base and the J gene end by 1 base; junction bases not matched to a gene: 7. The CDR3 extends over 18 amino acids. Germline assignment: CDR1 LNHDA and CDR2 SQIVND (reference sequence). The CDR3 here is CASSIVSLAGGGTDTQYF. The CDR3 region has the DNA TGTGCCAGTAGTATAGTGTCCCTAGCGGGAGGCGGCACAGATACGCAGTATTTT.

CDR3 nucleotides: TGTGCCAGCAGCTTCGAGGGGTACAATGAGCAGTTCTTC. It codes for CASSFEGYNEQFF. This chain connects TRBV7-8 to TRBJ2-1, with D possibly being TRBD1 or TRBD2 (5 bases each). The V and J ends lost 3 bases and 4 bases respectively, with 7 bases between them. The CDR3 consists of 13 residues. Germline CDR1 reads SGHVS; CDR2 reads FQNEAQ.

This rearrangement joins TRBV29-1 to TRBJ1-1, with a possible D match to TRBD1 (6 bases). Trimming removed 7 bases at V and 3 bases at J, with 12 bases between. Germline V gives CDR1 SQVTM, CDR2 ANQGSEA. CDR3 length: 12 amino acids. Written as DNA, the CDR3 is TGCAGCGGAAGGGGGTTGTACACTGAAGCTTTCTTT. Translating gives CSGRGLYTEAFF.

V usage is TRBV7-2 and J usage is TRBJ1-2; TRBD1 matches at 7 bases. V shed 1 base, J shed 8 bases, and the junction held 16 bases outside the gene matches. From germline, CDR1 is SGHTA and CDR2 FQGNSA. The CDR3 contains 17 residues. CDR3 DNA: TGTGCCAGCAGCTTAGAAGTCGGAGGGGGCGAAGTCGACGGCTACACCTTC. Amino acid sequence: CASSLEVGGGEVDGYTF.